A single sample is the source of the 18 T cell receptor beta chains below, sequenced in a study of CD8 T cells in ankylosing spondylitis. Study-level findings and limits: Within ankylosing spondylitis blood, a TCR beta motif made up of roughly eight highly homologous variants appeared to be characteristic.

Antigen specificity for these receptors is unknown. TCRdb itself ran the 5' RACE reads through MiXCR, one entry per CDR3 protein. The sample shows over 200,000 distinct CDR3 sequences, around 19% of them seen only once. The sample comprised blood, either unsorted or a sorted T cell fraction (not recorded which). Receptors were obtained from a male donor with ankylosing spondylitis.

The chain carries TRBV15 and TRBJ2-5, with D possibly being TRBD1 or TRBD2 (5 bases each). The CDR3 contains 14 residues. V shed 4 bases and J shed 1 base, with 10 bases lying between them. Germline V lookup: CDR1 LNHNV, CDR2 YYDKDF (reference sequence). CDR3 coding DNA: TGTGCCACCAGCACCCCGGGGACCCAAGAGACCCAGTACTTC. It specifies CATSTPGTQETQYF. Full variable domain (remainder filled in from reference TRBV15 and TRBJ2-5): DAMVIQNPRYQVTQFGKPVTLSCSQTLNHNVMYWYQQKSSQAPKLLFHYYDKDFNNEADTPDNFQSRRPNTSFCFLDIRSPGLGDTAMYLCATSTPGTQETQYFGPGTRLLVL.

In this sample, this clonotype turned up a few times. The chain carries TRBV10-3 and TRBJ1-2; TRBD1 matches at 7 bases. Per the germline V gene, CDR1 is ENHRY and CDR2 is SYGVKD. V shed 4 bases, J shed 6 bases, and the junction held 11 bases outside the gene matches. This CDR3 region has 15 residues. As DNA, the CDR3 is TGTGCCATCAGTGCCTTTGGGGACCAGGGGGATGGCTACACCTTC. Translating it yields CAISAFGDQGDGYTF.

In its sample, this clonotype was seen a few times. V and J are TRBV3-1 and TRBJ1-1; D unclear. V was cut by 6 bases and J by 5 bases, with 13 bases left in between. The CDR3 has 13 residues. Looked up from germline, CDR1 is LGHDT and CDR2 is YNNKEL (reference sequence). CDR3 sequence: CASSPPDITEAFF. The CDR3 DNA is TGTGCCAGCAGTCCCCCCGACATAACTGAAGCTTTCTTT.

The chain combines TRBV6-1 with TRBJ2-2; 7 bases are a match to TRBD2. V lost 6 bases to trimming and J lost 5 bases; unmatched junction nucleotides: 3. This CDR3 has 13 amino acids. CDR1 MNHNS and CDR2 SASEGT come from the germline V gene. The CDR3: CASSPGGTGELFF. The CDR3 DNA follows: TGTGCCAGCAGCCCCGGGGGGACCGGGGAGCTGTTTTTT.

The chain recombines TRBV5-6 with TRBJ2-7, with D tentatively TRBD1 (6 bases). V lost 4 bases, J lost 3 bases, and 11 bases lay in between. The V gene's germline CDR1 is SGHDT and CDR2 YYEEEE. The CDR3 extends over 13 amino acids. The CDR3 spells CASSAGANYEQYF. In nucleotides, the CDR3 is TGTGCCAGCAGCGCAGGGGCGAACTACGAGCAGTACTTC.

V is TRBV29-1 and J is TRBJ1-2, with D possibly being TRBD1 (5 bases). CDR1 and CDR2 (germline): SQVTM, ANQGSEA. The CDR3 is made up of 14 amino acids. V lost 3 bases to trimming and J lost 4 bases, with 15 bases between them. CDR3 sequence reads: CSVEGQGPSYGYTF. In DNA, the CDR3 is TGCAGCGTTGAGGGCCAGGGTCCTAGCTATGGCTACACCTTC. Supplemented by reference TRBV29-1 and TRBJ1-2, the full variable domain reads SAVISQKPSRDICQRGTSLTIQCQVDSQVTMMFWYRQQPGQSLTLIATANQGSEATYESGFVIDKFPISRPNLTFSTLTVSNMSPEDSSIYLCSVEGQGPSYGYTFGSGTRLTVV.

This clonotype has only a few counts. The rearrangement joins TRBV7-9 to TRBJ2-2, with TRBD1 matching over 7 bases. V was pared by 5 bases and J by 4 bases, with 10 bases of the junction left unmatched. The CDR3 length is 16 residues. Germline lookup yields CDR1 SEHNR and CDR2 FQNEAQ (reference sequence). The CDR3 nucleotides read TGTGCCAGCAGCACACATCGACAGGGTCCCACCGGGGAGCTGTTTTTT. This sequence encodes CASSTHRQGPTGELFF.

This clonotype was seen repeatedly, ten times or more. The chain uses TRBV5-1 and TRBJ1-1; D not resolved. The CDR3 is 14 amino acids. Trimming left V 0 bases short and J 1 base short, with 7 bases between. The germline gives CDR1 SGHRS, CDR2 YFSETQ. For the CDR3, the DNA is TGCGCCAGCAGCTTGGTAGCAGGGAACACTGAAGCTTTCTTT. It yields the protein CASSLVAGNTEAFF.

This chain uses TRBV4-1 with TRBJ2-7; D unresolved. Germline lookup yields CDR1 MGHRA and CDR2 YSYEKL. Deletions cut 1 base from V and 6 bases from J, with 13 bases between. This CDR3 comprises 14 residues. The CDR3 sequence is CASSQALDAPEQYF. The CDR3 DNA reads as TGCGCCAGCAGCCAAGCCCTAGATGCCCCCGAGCAGTACTTC.

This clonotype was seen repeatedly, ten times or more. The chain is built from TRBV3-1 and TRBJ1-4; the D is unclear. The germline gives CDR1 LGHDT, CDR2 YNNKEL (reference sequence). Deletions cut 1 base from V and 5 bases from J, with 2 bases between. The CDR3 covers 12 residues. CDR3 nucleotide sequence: TGTGCCAGCAGCCAAGGGAATGAAAAACTGTTTTTT. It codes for CASSQGNEKLFF. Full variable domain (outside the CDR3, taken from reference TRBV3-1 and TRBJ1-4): DTAVSQTPKYLVTQMGNDKSIKCEQNLGHDTMYWYKQDSKKFLKIMFSYNNKELIINETVPNRFSPKSPDKAHLNLHINSLELGDSAVYFCASSQGNEKLFFGSGTQLSVL.

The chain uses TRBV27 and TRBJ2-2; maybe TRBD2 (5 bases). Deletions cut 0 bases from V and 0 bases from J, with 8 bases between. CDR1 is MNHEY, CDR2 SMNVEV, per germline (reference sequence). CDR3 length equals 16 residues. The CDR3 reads CASSLSNGANTGELFF. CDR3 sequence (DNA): TGTGCCAGCAGTTTATCGAACGGGGCGAACACCGGGGAGCTGTTTTTT.

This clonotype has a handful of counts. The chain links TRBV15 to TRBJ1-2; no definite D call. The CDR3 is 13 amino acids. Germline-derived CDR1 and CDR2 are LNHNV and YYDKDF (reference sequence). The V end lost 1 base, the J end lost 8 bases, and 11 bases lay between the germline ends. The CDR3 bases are TGTGCCACCAGCAGAGCGTCTCCGGAGGGCTACACCTTC. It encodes CATSRASPEGYTF. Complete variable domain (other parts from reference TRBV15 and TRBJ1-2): DAMVIQNPRYQVTQFGKPVTLSCSQTLNHNVMYWYQQKSSQAPKLLFHYYDKDFNNEADTPDNFQSRRPNTSFCFLDIRSPGLGDTAMYLCATSRASPEGYTFGSGTRLTVV.

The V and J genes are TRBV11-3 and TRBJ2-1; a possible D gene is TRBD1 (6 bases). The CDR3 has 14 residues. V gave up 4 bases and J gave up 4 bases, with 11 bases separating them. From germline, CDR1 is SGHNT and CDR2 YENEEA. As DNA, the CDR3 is TGTGCCAGCAGCTCCCGGGACACTTACAATGAGCAGTTCTTC. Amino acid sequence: CASSSRDTYNEQFF. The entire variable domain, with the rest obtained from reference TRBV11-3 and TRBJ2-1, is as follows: EAGVVQSPRYKIIEKKQPVAFWCNPISGHNTLYWYLQNLGQGPELLIRYENEEAVDDSQLPKDRFSAERLKGVDSTLKIQPAELGDSAVYLCASSSRDTYNEQFFGPGTRLTVL.

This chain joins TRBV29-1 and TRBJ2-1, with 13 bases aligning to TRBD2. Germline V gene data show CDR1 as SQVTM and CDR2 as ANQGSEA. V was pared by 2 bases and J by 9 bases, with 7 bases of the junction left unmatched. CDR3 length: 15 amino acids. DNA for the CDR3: TGCAGCGTTGAAACTAGCGGGAGGGCGGTCGGTGAGCAGTTCTTC. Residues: CSVETSGRAVGEQFF.

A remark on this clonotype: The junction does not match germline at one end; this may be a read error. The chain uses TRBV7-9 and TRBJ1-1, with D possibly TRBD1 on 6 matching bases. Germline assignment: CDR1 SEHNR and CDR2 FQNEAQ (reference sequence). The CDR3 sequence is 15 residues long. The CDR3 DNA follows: TGTGCCAGCATCTTAGCGGGGGGCGAGGCCCCTGAAGCTTTCTTT. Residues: CASILAGGEAPEAFF.

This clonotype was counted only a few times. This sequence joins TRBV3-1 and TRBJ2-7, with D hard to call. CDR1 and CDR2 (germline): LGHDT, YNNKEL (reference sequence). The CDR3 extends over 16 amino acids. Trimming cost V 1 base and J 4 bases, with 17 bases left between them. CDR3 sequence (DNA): TGTGCCAGCAGCCAAGCCGTGCGACTCCGACTTTACGAGCAGTACTTC. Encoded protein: CASSQAVRLRLYEQYF.

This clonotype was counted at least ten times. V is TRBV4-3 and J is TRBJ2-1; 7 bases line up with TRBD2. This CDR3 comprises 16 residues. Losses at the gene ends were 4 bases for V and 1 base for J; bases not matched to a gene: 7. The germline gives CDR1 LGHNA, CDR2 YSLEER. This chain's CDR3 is CASSPAEAGSYNEQFF. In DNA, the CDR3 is TGCGCCAGCAGCCCAGCAGAAGCGGGGTCCTACAATGAGCAGTTCTTC.

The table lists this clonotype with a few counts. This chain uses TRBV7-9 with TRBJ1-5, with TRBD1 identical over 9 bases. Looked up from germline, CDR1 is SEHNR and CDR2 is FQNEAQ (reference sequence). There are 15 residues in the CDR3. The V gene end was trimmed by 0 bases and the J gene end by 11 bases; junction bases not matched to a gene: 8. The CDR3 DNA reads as TGTGCCAGCAGCTTAGCAGGGACAGGGCCTTCGGCCCAGCATTTT. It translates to CASSLAGTGPSAQHF.